This T cell receptor (beta chain) stems from a study of T cell responses to AZD1222 COVID-19 vaccine. Whole-study results and caveats: Of the AZD1222 recipients, only six or seven were seropositive at baseline. Mostly white British, mostly female donors; authors suggested clonal diversity may be underestimated. With two AZD1222 doses given, Spike-specific TCR breadth and depth both rose.

With regard to this clone: Its target is not known.

Germline V gives CDR1 SGHDT, CDR2 YYEEEE. V lost 4 bases to trimming and J lost 4 bases; unmatched junction nucleotides: 9. The CDR3 loop spans 16 amino acids. Libraries were prepared by immunoSEQ multiplex PCR; TCRdb keeps only in-frame clonotypes and omits some of them. The sample has roughly 170,000 clones, about 90% seen once; the top ten hold 1.5% to 2%. The chain has TRBV5-6 and TRBJ1-2; 11 bases map to TRBD1. The receptor's source is an adult in good health. Sequenced here: peripheral blood, sampled on day 0 of AZD1222 vaccination. The CDR3 loop reads CASSANLGQGGYGYTF. CDR3 DNA: TGTGCCAGCAGCGCCAACCTGGGACAGGGGGGCTATGGCTACACCTTC.